The source of this TCR beta chain is a study of cytomegalovirus exposure and HLA in healthy donors. Study outcomes and limitations: Follow-up analysis later connected one missense variant in DCLRE1C with trimming of TCR beta V- and J-genes. Previously analyzed data showed that most TCR beta V segments were productive at a frequency of about 90% or about 30%. TRBV6-2, TRBV6-3 and some other V segments were unresolvable in 87-base-pair reads. Later, TCR association rates were found to vary by HLA locus, highest for DRB1 and lowest for HLA-C.

Researchers ran the PCR with 60 Vbeta and 13 Jbeta primers. The table came from immunoSEQ multiplex PCR; TCRdb's copy has only in-frame clones and leaves some out. This sample has some 86,000 clones, with about 72% found just once. This clone has just a few counts. Its antigen remains unidentified. V lost 5 bases, J lost 5 bases, and 5 bases stayed unmatched. Per the germline V gene, CDR1 is SGHAT and CDR2 is FQNNGV. This CDR3 has 14 residues. The V call is TRBV11-2, the J call TRBJ1-5; TRBD1 matches 8 bases. The sample comprised PBMCs. This receptor was identified in a man aged 25 to 45 in good health and CMV-seronegative. Here the CDR3 reads CASSPTGGYQPQHF. In DNA, the CDR3 is TGTGCCAGCAGCCCCACAGGGGGATATCAGCCCCAGCATTTT.